This T cell receptor (beta chain) was sequenced for a study of blood T cell repertoires in COVID-19. The CDR3 is 15 residues long. V gave up 6 bases and J gave up 3 bases; unmatched junction bases: 8. Germline V gene data show CDR1 as SGHTA and CDR2 as FQGNSA. Using immunoSEQ multiplex PCR, the repertoire was profiled, and TCRdb retains in-frame clones only, with some absent. The sample holds about 270,000 clones, around 93% seen once. The sample comprised PBMCs or T cells enriched from blood (not recorded which). This rearrangement joins TRBV7-2 to TRBJ2-1, with 7 positions matching TRBD1. The clonotype comes from a man aged 35 to 55 who had been exposed to COVID-19. In DNA, the CDR3 is TGTGCCAGCAGGATGACAGGGTTCAACTACAATGAGCAGTTCTTC. This sequence encodes CASRMTGFNYNEQFF.